Each of the 4 T cell receptor beta chains below was sequenced from the same sample in a study of T cell responses to AZD1222 COVID-19 vaccine. The data were produced by immunoSEQ multiplex PCR, yet TCRdb's version contains in-frame clones alone and is incomplete. The sample gives around 160,000 clones, roughly 86% of which show up once; approximately 5.7% is in the top ten. Sequencing used peripheral blood, obtained on day 0 of AZD1222 vaccination. These TCRs come from an adult in good health.

The CDR3 loop reads CASSPSQGNQPQHF. As DNA, the CDR3 is TGCGCCAGCAGCCCCAGCCAGGGCAATCAGCCCCAGCATTTT. This chain uses TRBV4-3 with TRBJ1-5; no reliable D call. This CDR3 has 14 residues. Germline V gene data show CDR1 as LGHNA and CDR2 as YSLEER. V was trimmed by 4 bases and J by 2 bases, leaving 9 bases between them.

This clone has only a few counts. The chain joins TRBV28 to TRBJ2-7; D might be TRBD1 (5 bases). This CDR3 spans 15 amino acids. The V end was cut by 6 bases, the J end by 6 bases, with 21 bases between. The germline gives CDR1 MDHEN, CDR2 SYDVKM. In DNA form, the CDR3 reads TGTGCCAGCAGCGGGCTATCGATGGGAAGGGGCGAGCAGTACTTC. Translating gives CASSGLSMGRGEQYF.

J is TRBJ2-7 and V is TRBV5-8; D is undetermined. This CDR3 comprises 13 residues. V dropped 4 bases and J dropped 4 bases, with 12 bases sitting between them. Germline loops: CDR1 SGHTS, CDR2 YDEGEE. The CDR3 loop reads CASSHGSKYEQYF. The CDR3 coding sequence is TGTGCCAGCAGCCATGGGTCAAAATACGAGCAGTACTTC.

The rearrangement joins TRBV2 to TRBJ1-2; weak D call: TRBD1 (5 bases). This CDR3 is 14 amino acids long. V was pared by 5 bases and J by 6 bases, with 16 bases between. CDR1 is SNHLY, CDR2 FYNNEI, per germline. The chain's CDR3 is CASSQRGRGDGYTF. The CDR3 DNA sequence: TGTGCCAGCAGTCAAAGGGGCAGAGGGGATGGCTACACCTTC.